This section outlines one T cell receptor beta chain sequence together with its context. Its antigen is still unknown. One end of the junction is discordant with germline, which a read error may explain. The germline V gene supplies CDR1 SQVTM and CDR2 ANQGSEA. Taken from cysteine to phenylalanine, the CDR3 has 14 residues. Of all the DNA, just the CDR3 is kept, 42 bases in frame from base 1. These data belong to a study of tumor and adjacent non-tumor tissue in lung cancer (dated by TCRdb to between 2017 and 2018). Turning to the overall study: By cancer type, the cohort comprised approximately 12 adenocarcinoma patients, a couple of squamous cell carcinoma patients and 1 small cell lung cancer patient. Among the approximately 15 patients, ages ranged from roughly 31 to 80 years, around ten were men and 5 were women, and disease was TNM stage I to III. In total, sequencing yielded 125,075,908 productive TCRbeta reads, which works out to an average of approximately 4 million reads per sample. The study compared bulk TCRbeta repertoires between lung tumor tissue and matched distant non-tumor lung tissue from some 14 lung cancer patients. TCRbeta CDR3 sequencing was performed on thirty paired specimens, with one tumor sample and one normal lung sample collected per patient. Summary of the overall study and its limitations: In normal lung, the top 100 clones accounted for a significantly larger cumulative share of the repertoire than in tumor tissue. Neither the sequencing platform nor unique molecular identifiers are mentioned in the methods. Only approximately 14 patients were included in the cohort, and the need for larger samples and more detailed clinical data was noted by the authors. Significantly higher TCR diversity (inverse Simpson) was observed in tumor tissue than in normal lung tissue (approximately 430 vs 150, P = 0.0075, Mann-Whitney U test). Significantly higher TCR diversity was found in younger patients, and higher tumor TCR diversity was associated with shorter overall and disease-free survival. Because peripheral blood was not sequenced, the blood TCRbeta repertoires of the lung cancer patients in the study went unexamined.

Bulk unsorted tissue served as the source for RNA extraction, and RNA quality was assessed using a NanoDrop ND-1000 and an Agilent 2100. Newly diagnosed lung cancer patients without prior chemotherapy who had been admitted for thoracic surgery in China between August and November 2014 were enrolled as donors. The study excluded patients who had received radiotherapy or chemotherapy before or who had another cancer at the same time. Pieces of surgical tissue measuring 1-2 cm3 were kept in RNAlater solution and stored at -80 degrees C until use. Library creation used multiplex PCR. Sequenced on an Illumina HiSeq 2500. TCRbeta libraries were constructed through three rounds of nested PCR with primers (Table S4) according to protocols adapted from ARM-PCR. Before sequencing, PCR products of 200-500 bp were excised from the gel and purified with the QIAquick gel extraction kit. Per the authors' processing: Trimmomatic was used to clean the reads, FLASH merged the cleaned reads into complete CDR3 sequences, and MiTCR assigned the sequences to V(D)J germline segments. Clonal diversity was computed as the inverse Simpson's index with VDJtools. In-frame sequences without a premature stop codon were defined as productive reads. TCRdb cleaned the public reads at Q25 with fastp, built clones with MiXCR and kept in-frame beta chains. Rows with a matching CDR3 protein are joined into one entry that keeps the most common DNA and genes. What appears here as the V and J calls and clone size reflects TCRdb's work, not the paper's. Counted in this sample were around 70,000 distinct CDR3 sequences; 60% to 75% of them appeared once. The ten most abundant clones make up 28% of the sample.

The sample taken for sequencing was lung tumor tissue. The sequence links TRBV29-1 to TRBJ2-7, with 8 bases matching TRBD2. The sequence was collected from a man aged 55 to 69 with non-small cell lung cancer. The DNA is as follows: TGTAGCGTTGAATTTAGCGGGACACAATACGAGCGGTACTTC. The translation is CSVEFSGTQYERYF.